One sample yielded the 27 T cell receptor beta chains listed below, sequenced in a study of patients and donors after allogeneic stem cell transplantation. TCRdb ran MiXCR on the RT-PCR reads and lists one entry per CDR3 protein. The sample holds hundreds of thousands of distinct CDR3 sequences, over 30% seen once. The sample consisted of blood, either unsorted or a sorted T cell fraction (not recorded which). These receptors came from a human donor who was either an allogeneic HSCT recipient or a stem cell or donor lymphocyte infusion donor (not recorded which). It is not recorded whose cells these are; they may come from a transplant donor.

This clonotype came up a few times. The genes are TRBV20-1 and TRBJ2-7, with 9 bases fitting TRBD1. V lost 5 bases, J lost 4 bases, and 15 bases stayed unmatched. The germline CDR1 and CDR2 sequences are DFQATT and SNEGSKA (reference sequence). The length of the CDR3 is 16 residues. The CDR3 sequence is CSAVQVPGQGIYEQYF. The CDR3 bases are TGCAGTGCTGTCCAAGTTCCGGGACAGGGCATATACGAGCAGTACTTC.

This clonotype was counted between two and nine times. The CDR3 DNA follows: TGCAGCGTTGAAGAACTACAGGTGGTAGATAATGAGCAGTTCTTC. Translating gives CSVEELQVVDNEQFF. The chain uses TRBV29-1 and TRBJ2-1; D may be TRBD1 (5 bases). CDR3 length equals 15 residues. Trimming left V 0 bases short and J 7 bases short, with 16 bases between. Germline V gene sequence: CDR1 SQVTM, CDR2 ANQGSEA.

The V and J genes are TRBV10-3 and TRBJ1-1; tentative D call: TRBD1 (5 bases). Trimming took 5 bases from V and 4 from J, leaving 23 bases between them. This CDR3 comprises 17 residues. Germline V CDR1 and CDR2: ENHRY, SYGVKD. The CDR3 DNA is TGTGCCATCAGTAGGGAGGGGAGGCTCCTCGTGGGCACTGAAGCTTTCTTT. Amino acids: CAISREGRLLVGTEAFF.

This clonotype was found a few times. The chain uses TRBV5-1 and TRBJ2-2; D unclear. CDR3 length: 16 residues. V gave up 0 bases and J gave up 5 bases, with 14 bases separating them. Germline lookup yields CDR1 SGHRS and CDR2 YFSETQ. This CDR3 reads CASSLDRSSRTGELFF. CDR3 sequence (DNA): TGCGCCAGCAGCTTGGATCGGAGTTCCCGGACCGGGGAGCTGTTTTTT.

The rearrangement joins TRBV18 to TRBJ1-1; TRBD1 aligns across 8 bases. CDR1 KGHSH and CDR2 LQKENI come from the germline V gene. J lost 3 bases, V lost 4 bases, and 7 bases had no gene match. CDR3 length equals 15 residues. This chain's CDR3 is CASSRQGPPDTEAFF. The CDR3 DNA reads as TGTGCCAGCTCACGACAGGGGCCCCCCGACACTGAAGCTTTCTTT.

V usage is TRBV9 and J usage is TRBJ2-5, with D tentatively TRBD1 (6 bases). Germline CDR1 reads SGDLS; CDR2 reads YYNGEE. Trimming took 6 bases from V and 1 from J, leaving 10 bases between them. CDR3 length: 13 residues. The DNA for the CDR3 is TGTGCCAGCAACCGAGGGGGCCAAGAGACCCAGTACTTC. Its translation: CASNRGGQETQYF.

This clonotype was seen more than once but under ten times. In DNA form, the CDR3 reads TGTGCCATCACTACCGACGGGAACTATGGCTACACCTTC. Translating gives CAITTDGNYGYTF. This chain joins TRBV10-3 and TRBJ1-2; D is uncertain. Germline CDR1 is ENHRY and CDR2 is SYGVKD. Deletions cut 7 bases from V and 2 bases from J, with 11 bases between. There are 13 residues in the CDR3.

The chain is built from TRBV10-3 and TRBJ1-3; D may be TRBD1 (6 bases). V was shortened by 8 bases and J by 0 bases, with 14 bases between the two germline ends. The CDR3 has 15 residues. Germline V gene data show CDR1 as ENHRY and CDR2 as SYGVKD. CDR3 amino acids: CAIGQFESSGNTIYF. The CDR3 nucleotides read TGTGCCATCGGACAGTTTGAGAGCTCTGGAAACACCATATATTTT.

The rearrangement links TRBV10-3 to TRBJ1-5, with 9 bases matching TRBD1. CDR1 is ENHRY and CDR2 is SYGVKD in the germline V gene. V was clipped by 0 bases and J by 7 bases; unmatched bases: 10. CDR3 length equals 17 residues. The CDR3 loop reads CAISESLQGALGQPQHF. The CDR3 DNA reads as TGTGCCATCAGTGAGTCCCTACAGGGGGCGTTAGGACAGCCCCAGCATTTT.

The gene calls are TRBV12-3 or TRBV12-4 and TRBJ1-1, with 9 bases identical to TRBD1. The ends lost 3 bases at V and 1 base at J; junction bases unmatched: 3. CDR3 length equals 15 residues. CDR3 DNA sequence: TGTGCCAGCAGTTTTTCGGGACAGGGGAACACTGAAGCTTTCTTT. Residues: CASSFSGQGNTEAFF.

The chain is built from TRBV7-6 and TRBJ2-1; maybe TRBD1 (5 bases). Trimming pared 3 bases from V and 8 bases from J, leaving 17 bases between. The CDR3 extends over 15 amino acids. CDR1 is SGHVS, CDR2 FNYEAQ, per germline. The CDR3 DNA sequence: TGTGCCAGCAGCTTGGTAACAGGTCGTTTGGATGAGCAGTTCTTC. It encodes CASSLVTGRLDEQFF. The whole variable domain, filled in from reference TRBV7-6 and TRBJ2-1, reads GAGVSQSPRYKVTKRGQDVALRCDPISGHVSLYWYRQALGQGPEFLTYFNYEAQQDKSGLPNDRFSAERPEGSISTLTIQRTEQRDSAMYRCASSLVTGRLDEQFFGPGTRLTVL.

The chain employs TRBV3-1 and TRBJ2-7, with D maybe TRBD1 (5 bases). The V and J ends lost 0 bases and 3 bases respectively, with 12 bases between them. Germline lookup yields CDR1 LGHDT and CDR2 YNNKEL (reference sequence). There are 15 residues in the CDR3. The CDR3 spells CASSQELPGIYEQYF. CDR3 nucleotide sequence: TGTGCCAGCAGCCAAGAGTTACCAGGGATCTACGAGCAGTACTTC.

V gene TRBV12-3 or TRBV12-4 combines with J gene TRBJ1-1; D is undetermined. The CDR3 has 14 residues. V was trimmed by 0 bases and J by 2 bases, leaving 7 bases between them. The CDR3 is CASSLASVNTEAFF. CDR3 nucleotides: TGTGCCAGCAGTTTAGCAAGTGTTAACACTGAAGCTTTCTTT.

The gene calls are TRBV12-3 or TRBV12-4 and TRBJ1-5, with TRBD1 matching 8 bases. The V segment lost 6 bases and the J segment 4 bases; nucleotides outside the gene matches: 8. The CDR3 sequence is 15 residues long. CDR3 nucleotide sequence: TGTGCCAGCAGCCGAGGACAGGGAGGGAATCAGCCCCAGCATTTT. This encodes CASSRGQGGNQPQHF.

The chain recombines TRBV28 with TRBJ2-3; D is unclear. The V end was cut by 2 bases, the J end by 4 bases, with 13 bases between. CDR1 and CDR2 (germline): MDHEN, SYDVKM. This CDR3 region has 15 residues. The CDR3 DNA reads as TGTGCCAGCAGTTTAACTCCGGGCAGCCCAGATACGCAGTATTTT. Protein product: CASSLTPGSPDTQYF.

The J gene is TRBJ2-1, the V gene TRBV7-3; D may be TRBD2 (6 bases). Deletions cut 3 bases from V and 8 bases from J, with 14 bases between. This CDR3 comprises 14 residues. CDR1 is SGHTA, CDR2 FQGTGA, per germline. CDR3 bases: TGTGCCAGCAGCTTGATGGCTAGCGAGGATGAGCAGTTCTTC. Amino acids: CASSLMASEDEQFF.

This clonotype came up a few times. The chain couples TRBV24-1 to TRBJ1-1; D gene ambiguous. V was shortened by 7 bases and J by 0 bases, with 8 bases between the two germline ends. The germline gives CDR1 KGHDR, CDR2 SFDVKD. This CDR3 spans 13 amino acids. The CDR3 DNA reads TGTGCCACCAGGCCTTCGATGAACACTGAAGCTTTCTTT. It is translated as CATRPSMNTEAFF.

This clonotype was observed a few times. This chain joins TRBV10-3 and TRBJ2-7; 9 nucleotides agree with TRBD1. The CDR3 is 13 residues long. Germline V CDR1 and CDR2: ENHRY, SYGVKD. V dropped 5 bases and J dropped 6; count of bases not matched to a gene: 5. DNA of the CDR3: TGTGCCATCAGTCGGACAGGGGAGGGCGAGCAGTACTTC. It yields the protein CAISRTGEGEQYF.

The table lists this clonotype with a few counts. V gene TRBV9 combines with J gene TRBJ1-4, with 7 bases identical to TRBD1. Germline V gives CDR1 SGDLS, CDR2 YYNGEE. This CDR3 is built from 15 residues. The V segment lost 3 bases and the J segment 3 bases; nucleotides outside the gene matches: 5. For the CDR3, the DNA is TGTGCCAGCAGCGCGACAGGGACGGCTAATGAAAAACTGTTTTTT. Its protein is CASSATGTANEKLFF.

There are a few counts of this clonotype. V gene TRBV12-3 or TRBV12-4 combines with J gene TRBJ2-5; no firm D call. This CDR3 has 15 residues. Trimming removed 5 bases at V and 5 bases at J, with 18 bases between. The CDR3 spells CASSRTLRRRETQYF. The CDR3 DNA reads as TGTGCCAGCAGTCGGACCCTTAGACGTCGGGAGACCCAGTACTTC.

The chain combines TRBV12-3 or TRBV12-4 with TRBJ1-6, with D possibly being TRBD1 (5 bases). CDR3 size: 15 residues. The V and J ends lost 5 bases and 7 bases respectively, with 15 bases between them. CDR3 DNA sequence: TGTGCCAGCAGTCCGCGGCAGGGTGGAAATTCACCCCTCCACTTT. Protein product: CASSPRQGGNSPLHF.

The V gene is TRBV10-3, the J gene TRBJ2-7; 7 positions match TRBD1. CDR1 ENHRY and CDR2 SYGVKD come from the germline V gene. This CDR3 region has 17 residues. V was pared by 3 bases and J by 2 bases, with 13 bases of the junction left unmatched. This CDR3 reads CAISDLPKDRSPYEQYF. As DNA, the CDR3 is TGTGCCATCAGTGACCTCCCTAAGGACAGGTCCCCCTACGAGCAGTACTTC.

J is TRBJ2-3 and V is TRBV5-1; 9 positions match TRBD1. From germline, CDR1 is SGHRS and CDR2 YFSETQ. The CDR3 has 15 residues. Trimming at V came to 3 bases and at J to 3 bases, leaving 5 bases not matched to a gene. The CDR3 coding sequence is TGCGCCAGCAGCTCGACAGGGGGAACGACAGATACGCAGTATTTT. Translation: CASSSTGGTTDTQYF. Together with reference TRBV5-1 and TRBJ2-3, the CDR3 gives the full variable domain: KAGVTQTPRYLIKTRGQQVTLSCSPISGHRSVSWYQQTPGQGLQFLFEYFSETQRNKGNFPGRFSGRQFSNSRSEMNVSTLELGDSALYLCASSSTGGTTDTQYFGPGTRLTVL.

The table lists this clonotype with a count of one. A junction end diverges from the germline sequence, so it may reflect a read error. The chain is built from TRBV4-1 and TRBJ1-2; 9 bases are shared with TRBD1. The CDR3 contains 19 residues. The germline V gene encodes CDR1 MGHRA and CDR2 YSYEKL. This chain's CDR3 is CASSQEGASGTGNFYGHTF. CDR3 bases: TGCGCCAGCAGCCAAGAAGGGGCATCCGGGACAGGGAATTTCTATGGCCACACCTTC.

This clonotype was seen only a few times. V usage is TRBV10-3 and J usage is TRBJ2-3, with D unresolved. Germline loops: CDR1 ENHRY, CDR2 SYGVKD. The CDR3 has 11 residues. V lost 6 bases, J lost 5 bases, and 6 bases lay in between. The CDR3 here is CAISDKDTQYF. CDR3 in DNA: TGTGCCATCAGCGATAAAGATACGCAGTATTTT.

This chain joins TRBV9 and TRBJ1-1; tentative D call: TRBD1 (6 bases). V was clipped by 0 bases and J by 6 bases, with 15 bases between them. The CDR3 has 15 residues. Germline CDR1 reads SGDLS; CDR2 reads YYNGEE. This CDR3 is CASSVAGGGRAEAFF. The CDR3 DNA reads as TGTGCCAGCAGCGTAGCTGGGGGGGGCCGGGCTGAAGCTTTCTTT.

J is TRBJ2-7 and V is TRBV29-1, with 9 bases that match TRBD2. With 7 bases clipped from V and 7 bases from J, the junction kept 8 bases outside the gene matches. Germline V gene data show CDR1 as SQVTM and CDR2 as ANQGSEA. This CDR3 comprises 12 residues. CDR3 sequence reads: CSAERGAQEQYF. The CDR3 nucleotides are TGCAGCGCCGAGCGGGGGGCGCAAGAGCAGTACTTC.